These 18 T cell receptor beta chains share one sample of origin, sequenced in a study of blood T cell repertoires in COVID-19. Clones were sequenced by immunoSEQ multiplex PCR, and TCRdb holds only the in-frame ones, with some missing. The table has approximately 300,000 clones, around nine tenths seen once. The sequencing sample was made of peripheral blood. The receptors come from a young woman with COVID-19, enrolled during active disease.

The V call is TRBV18, the J call TRBJ1-2; no reliable D call. CDR3 length: 10 residues. The V and J ends lost 6 bases and 8 bases respectively, with 7 bases between them. The germline V gene encodes CDR1 KGHSH and CDR2 LQKENI. The CDR3 DNA sequence: TGTGCCAGCTCCCCCTTAGGCTACACCTTC. Translating it yields CASSPLGYTF.

V usage is TRBV5-1 and J usage is TRBJ1-1; 7 nucleotides agree with TRBD1. The CDR3 sequence is 13 residues long. V lost 3 bases and J lost 4; bases outside the gene matches: 3. Germline V lookup: CDR1 SGHRS, CDR2 YFSETQ. CDR3 amino acids: CASSYGDSTEAFF. Here the CDR3 DNA reads TGCGCCAGCAGCTACGGGGACAGCACTGAAGCTTTCTTT.

The V and J genes are TRBV12-3 or TRBV12-4 and TRBJ2-3; D is ambiguous. The CDR3 runs to 12 residues. V was pared by 5 bases and J by 6 bases, with 9 bases between. CDR3 in amino acids: CASSPLPDTQYF. The CDR3 DNA reads as TGTGCCAGCAGTCCACTCCCGGATACGCAGTATTTT.

The rearrangement uses TRBV7-8 and TRBJ2-3, with TRBD1 identical over 9 bases. Germline V gene data show CDR1 as SGHVS and CDR2 as FQNEAQ. Unmatched junction bases numbered 22, after V lost 5 bases and J lost 4 bases. This CDR3 spans 20 amino acids. The CDR3 DNA reads TGTGCCAGCAGCGACGCTGAGGGGACAGGGACCCACATTTTCCCAGATACGCAGTATTTT. Encoded protein: CASSDAEGTGTHIFPDTQYF. The variable domain in full, completed from reference TRBV7-8 and TRBJ2-3, reads GAGVSQSPRYKVAKRGQDVALRCDPISGHVSLFWYQQALGQGPEFLTYFQNEAQLDKSGLPSDRFFAERPEGSVSTLKIQRTQQEDSAVYLCASSDAEGTGTHIFPDTQYFGPGTRLTVL.

This rearrangement joins TRBV12-5 to TRBJ1-2; 7 bases align to TRBD1. The J segment lost 5 bases and the V segment lost 6 bases, leaving 9 bases of the junction unmatched. The germline V gene encodes CDR1 LGHNT and CDR2 FRNRAP. The CDR3 consists of 14 residues. CDR3 coding DNA: TGTGCTAGTGGATCGGGACAGATTCGATATGGCTACACCTTC. Its protein product is CASGSGQIRYGYTF.

V is TRBV19 and J is TRBJ2-2, with 7 bases fitting TRBD2. V dropped 3 bases and J dropped 3; count of bases not matched to a gene: 4. CDR3 length: 15 residues. Looked up from germline, CDR1 is LNHDA and CDR2 is SQIVND (reference sequence). For the CDR3, the DNA is TGTGCCAGTAGTATCAGGCGGGGGTACACCGGGGAGCTGTTTTTT. Amino acids: CASSIRRGYTGELFF.

The count of this clone is one. The chain joins TRBV3-1 (or the pseudogene TRBV3-2) to TRBJ1-3, with no clear D. Looked up from germline, CDR1 is LGHDT and CDR2 is YNNKEL (reference sequence). This CDR3 contains 15 residues. V lost 5 bases, J lost 0 bases, and 11 bases lay in between. As DNA, the CDR3 is TGTGCCAGCAGCGAGAGACACTTCTCTGGAAACACCATATATTTT. Encoded protein: CASSERHFSGNTIYF.

The V call is TRBV2, the J call TRBJ1-1, with D hard to call. V was pared by 6 bases and J by 4 bases, with 9 bases between. This CDR3 spans 12 amino acids. CDR1 is SNHLY, CDR2 FYNNEI, per germline. In DNA, the CDR3 is TGTGCCAGCAGGTTCTGGAGCACTGAAGCTTTCTTT. Its protein product is CASRFWSTEAFF.

The chain carries TRBV2 and TRBJ1-1; 9 nucleotides align to TRBD1. This CDR3 has 14 amino acids. V lost 5 bases, J lost 5 bases, and 6 bases stayed unmatched. Germline CDR1 SNHLY, CDR2 FYNNEI. The CDR3 DNA reads as TGTGCCAGCAGTACTACAGGGGGCTATACTGAAGCTTTCTTT. Protein sequence: CASSTTGGYTEAFF.

About this clone: A junction end diverges from the germline sequence, so it may reflect a read error. This chain uses TRBV6-1 with TRBJ2-5; no clear D. CDR1 is MNHNS and CDR2 is SASEGT in the germline V gene. The length of the CDR3 is 13 residues. Here the CDR3 reads CASSEVISSPPNF. CDR3 DNA sequence: TGTGCCAGCAGTGAAGTGATATCGAGCCCCCCAAACTTC.

The sample holds one count of this clone. The V gene is TRBV4-3, the J gene TRBJ1-2, with D perhaps matching TRBD1 (5 bases). The V end lost 3 bases, the J end lost 2 bases, and 13 bases lay between the germline ends. The CDR3 runs 15 residues. Germline CDR1 is LGHNA and CDR2 is YSLEER. The CDR3 sequence: CASSQTPGANYGYTF. Written as DNA, the CDR3 is TGCGCCAGCAGCCAGACCCCTGGGGCCAACTATGGCTACACCTTC.

The V call is TRBV5-5, the J call TRBJ1-4; D call uncertain. CDR1 and CDR2 from the germline V gene are SGHKS and YYEKEE (reference sequence). V lost 4 bases and J lost 2, with 12 bases in between. The CDR3 loop spans 15 amino acids. CDR3 bases: TGTGCCAGCAGCATACCCGGAGCGACTAATGAAAAACTGTTTTTT. This translates into CASSIPGATNEKLFF.

This sequence joins TRBV28 and TRBJ1-2; D perhaps matches TRBD1 (5 bases). CDR3 length equals 14 residues. The germline V gene encodes CDR1 MDHEN and CDR2 SYDVKM. V was pared by 7 bases and J by 7 bases, with 19 bases between. The CDR3 is CASISSGRQGGYTF. The CDR3 DNA reads as TGTGCCAGCATCTCCTCCGGACGTCAGGGTGGCTACACCTTC.

The rearrangement uses TRBV5-1 and TRBJ2-2, with 7 bases that match TRBD1. Germline V gene lookup returns CDR1 SGHRS and CDR2 YFSETQ. Germline trimming cut 1 base from V and 4 bases from J; bases unmatched to any gene: 1. The CDR3 has 14 amino acids. CDR3 protein: CASSLRDSTGELFF. The CDR3 region has the DNA TGCGCCAGCAGCTTGAGGGACAGCACCGGGGAGCTGTTTTTT.

The V gene is TRBV14, the J gene TRBJ1-2, with D maybe TRBD1 (5 bases). The length of the CDR3 is 11 residues. The germline gives CDR1 SGHDN, CDR2 FVKESK. The V end lost 4 bases, the J end lost 8 bases, and 8 bases lay between the germline ends. The CDR3 sequence is CASSRGVGYTF. The CDR3 DNA reads TGTGCCAGCAGCCGGGGGGTAGGCTACACCTTC.

This chain connects TRBV5-6 to TRBJ1-5; D ambiguous. CDR3 length: 12 amino acids. The V and J ends lost 0 bases and 9 bases respectively, with 7 bases between them. Germline values: CDR1 SGHDT, CDR2 YYEEEE. The CDR3 is CASSLGYGPQHF. The CDR3 DNA reads TGTGCCAGCAGCTTGGGGTACGGGCCCCAGCATTTT.

This clone has just a few counts. This chain connects TRBV5-4 to TRBJ2-5, with TRBD2 identical over 7 bases. This CDR3 spans 15 amino acids. Germline V gene data show CDR1 as SGHNT and CDR2 as YYREEE (reference sequence). With 0 bases clipped from V and 0 bases from J, the junction kept 2 bases outside the gene matches. The CDR3 bases are TGTGCCAGCAGCTTGGGAGGGACTAACCAAGAGACCCAGTACTTC. Translation: CASSLGGTNQETQYF.

V and J are TRBV6-6 and TRBJ1-5; 7 positions agree with TRBD1. Germline values: CDR1 MNHNY, CDR2 SVGAGI (reference sequence). The CDR3 extends over 14 amino acids. The V gene end was trimmed by 6 bases and the J gene end by 1 base; junction bases not matched to a gene: 3. CDR3 DNA: TGTGCCAGCAGACGACAGGGAAGCAATCAGCCCCAGCATTTT. It encodes CASRRQGSNQPQHF.